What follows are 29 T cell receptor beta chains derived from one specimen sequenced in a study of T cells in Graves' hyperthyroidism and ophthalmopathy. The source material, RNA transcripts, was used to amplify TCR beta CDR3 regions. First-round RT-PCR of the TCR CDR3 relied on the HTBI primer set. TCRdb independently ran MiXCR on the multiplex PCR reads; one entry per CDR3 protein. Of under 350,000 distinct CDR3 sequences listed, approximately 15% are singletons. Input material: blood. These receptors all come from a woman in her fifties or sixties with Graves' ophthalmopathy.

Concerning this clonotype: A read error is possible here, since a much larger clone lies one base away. The chain's CDR3 is CAGTHDRTNYGYTF. In nucleotides, the CDR3 is TGTGCCGGCACCCACGACAGGACTAACTATGGCTACACCTTC. The chain links TRBV7-2 to TRBJ1-2; possibly TRBD1 for D (6 bases). V was trimmed by 11 bases and J by 0 bases, leaving 16 bases between them. CDR1 and CDR2 (germline): SGHTA, FQGNSA. The CDR3 is 14 residues long.

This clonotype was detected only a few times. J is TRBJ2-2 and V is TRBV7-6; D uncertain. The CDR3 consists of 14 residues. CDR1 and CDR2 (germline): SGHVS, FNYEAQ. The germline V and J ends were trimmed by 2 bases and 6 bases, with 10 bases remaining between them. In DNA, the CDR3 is TGTGCCAGCAGCTTAACCCCACGGGCCGGGGAGCTGTTTTTT. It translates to CASSLTPRAGELFF.

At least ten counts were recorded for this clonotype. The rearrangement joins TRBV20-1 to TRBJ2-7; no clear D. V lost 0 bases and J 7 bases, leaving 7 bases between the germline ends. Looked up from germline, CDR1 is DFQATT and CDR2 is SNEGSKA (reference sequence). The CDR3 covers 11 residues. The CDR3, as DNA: TGCAGTGCTAGAGATCCAAGGGAGCAGTACTTC. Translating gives CSARDPREQYF.

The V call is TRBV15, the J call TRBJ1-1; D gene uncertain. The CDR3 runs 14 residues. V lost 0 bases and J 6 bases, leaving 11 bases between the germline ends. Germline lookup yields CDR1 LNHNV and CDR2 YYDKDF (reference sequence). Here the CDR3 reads CATSRDLGGAEAFF. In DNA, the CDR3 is TGTGCCACCAGCAGAGATCTCGGAGGAGCTGAAGCTTTCTTT.

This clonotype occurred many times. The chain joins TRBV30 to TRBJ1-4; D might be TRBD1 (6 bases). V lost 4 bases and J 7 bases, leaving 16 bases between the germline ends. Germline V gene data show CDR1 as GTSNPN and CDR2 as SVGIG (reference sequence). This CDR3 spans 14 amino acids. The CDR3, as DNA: TGTGCCTGGACCCCCCTGACAGGAGGTGAAAAACTGTTTTTT. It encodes CAWTPLTGGEKLFF.

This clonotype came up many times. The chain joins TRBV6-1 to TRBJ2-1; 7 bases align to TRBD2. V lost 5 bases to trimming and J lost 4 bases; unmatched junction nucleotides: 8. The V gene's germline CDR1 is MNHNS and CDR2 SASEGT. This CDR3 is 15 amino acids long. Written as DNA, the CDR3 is TGTGCCAGCAGTCACCCCGCTAGCGGTTACAATGAGCAGTTCTTC. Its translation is CASSHPASGYNEQFF.

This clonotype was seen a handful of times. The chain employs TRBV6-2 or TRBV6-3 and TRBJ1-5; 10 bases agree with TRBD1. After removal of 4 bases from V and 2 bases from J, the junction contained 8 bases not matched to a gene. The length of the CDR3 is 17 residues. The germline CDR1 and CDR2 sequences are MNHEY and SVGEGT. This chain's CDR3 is CASSSRRTGGRNQPQHF. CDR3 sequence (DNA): TGTGCCAGCAGTTCACGACGGACAGGGGGTCGCAATCAGCCCCAGCATTTT.

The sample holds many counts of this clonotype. The CDR3 loop reads CASSLAVGSSYNEQFF. The CDR3 coding sequence is TGCGCCAGCAGCTTGGCCGTCGGGTCTTCCTACAATGAGCAGTTCTTC. The chain is built from TRBV5-1 and TRBJ2-1; D remains ambiguous. The CDR3 loop spans 16 amino acids. The V gene's germline CDR1 is SGHRS and CDR2 YFSETQ. Trimming removed 0 bases at V and 1 base at J, with 11 bases between.

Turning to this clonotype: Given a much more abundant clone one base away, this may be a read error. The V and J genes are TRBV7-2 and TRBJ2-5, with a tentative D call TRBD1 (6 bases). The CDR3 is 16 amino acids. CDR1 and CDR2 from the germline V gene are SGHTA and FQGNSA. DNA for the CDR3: TGTGCCAGCGGCTTAGCGTTGGACAGCTCAAGAGGGACCCAGTACTTC. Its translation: CASGLALDSSRGTQYF.

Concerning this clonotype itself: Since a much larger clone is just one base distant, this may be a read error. The CDR3 region has the DNA TGTGCCAGCAGCTTCAGGGGCGCAGGGCGGAAAACTGAAGCTTTCTTT. Amino acid sequence: CASSFRGAGRKTEAFF. The V call is TRBV5-8, the J call TRBJ1-1; D might be TRBD1 (6 bases). Looked up from germline, CDR1 is SGHTS and CDR2 is YDEGEE. The CDR3 has 16 amino acids. The germline V and J ends were trimmed by 2 bases and 5 bases, with 19 bases remaining between them.

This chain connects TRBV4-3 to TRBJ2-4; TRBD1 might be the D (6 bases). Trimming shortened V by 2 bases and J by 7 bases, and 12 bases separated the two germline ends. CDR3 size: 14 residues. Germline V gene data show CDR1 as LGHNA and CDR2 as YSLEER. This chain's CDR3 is CASSQREQGNIQYF. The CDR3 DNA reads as TGCGCCAGCAGCCAAAGGGAACAGGGTAACATTCAGTACTTC.

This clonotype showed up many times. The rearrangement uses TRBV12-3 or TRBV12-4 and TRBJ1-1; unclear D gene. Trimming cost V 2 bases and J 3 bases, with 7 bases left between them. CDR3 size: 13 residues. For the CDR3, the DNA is TGTGCCAGCAGTTTAAACCCCGACACTGAAGCTTTCTTT. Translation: CASSLNPDTEAFF.

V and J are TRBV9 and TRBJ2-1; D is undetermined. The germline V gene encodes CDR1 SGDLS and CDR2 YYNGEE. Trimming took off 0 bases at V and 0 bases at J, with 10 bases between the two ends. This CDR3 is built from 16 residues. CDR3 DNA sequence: TGTGCCAGCAGCGTAGTTGGGTCTAGCTCCTACAATGAGCAGTTCTTC. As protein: CASSVVGSSSYNEQFF. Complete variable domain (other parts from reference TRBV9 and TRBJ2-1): DSGVTQTPKHLITATGQRVTLRCSPRSGDLSVYWYQQSLDQGLQFLIQYYNGEERAKGNILERFSAQQFPDLHSELNLSSLELGDSALYFCASSVVGSSSYNEQFFGPGTRLTVL.

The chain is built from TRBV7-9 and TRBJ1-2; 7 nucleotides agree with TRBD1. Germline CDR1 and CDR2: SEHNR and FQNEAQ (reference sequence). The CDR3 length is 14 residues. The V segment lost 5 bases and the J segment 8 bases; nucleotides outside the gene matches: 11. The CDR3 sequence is CASSLLQGKDGYTF. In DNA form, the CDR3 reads TGTGCCAGCAGCCTTTTACAGGGGAAGGACGGCTACACCTTC.

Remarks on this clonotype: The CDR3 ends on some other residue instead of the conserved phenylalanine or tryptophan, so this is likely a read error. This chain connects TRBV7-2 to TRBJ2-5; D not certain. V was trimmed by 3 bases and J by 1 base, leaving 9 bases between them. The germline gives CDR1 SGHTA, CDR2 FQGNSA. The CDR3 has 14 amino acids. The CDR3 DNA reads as TGTGCCAGCAGCTTCGGACGGACCCAAGAGACCCAGTACCTC. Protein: CASSFGRTQETQYL.

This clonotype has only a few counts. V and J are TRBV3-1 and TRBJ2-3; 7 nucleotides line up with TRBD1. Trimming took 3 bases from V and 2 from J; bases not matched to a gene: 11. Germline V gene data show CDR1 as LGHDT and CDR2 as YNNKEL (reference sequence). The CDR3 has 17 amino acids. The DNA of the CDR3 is TGTGCCAGCAGCCACACCCCGGGGACAGCAACCACAGATACGCAGTATTTT. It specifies CASSHTPGTATTDTQYF.

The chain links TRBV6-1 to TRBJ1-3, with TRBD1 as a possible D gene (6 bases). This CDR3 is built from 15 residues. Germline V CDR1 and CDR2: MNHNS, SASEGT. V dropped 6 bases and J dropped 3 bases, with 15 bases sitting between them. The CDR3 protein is CASRTQGSGGNTIYF. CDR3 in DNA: TGTGCCAGCAGAACACAGGGATCGGGTGGAAACACCATATATTTT.

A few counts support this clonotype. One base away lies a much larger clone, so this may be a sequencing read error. In DNA form, the CDR3 reads TGTGCCAGCAGCTCACCGGCGAGGGATGGCTACGCCTTC. It codes for CASSSPARDGYAF. The chain uses TRBV11-2 and TRBJ1-2; D is unresolved. Germline V CDR1 and CDR2: SGHAT, FQNNGV. CDR3 length: 13 residues.

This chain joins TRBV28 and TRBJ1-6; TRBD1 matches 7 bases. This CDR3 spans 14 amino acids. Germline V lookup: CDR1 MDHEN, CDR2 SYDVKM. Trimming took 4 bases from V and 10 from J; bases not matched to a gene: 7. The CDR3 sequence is CASSSWDSDSPLHF. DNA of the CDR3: TGTGCCAGCAGTTCCTGGGACAGTGACTCACCCCTCCACTTT.

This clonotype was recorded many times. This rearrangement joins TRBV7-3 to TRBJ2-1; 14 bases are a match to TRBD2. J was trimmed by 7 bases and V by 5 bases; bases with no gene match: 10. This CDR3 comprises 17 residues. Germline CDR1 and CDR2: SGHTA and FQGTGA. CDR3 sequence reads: CASSLGTSGRWVNEQFF. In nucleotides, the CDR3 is TGTGCCAGCAGCCTTGGGACTAGCGGGAGATGGGTTAATGAGCAGTTCTTC.

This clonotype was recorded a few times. CDR3: CAIKPGQDDTGELFF. The CDR3 nucleotides are TGTGCCATCAAACCGGGGCAGGATGACACCGGGGAGCTGTTTTTT. The V gene is TRBV10-3, the J gene TRBJ2-2, with D perhaps TRBD1 or TRBD2 (5 bases each). V was pared by 7 bases and J by 3 bases, with 15 bases between. Germline CDR1 ENHRY, CDR2 SYGVKD. The length of the CDR3 is 15 residues.

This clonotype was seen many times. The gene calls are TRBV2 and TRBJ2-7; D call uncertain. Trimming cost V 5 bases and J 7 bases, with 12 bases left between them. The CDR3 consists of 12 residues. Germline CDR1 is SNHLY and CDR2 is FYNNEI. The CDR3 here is CASSLQTYEQYF. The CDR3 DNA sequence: TGTGCCAGCAGTCTTCAGACTTATGAGCAGTACTTC.

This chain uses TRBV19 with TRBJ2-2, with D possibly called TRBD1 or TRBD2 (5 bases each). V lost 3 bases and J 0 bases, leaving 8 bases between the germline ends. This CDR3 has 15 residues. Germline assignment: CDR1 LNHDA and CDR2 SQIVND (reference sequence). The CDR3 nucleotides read TGTGCCAGTAGTATGGTGGGGGCGAACACCGGGGAGCTGTTTTTT. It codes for CASSMVGANTGELFF.

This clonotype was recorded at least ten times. DNA of the CDR3: TGCAGTGCTAGAGATTCCCAGGGACAATTGAACACCGGGGAGCTGTTTTTT. This codes for CSARDSQGQLNTGELFF. This sequence joins TRBV20-1 and TRBJ2-2, with D possibly being TRBD1 (6 bases). V was pared by 0 bases and J by 1 base, with 15 bases between. The V gene's germline CDR1 is DFQATT and CDR2 SNEGSKA (reference sequence). This CDR3 has 17 residues.

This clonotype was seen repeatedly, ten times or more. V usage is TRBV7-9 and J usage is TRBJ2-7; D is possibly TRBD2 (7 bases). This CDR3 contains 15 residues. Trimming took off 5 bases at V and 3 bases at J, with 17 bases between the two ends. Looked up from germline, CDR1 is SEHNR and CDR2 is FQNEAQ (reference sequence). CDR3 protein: CASSPHGGRGYEQYF. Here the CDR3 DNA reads TGTGCCAGCAGCCCCCACGGGGGGCGAGGCTACGAGCAGTACTTC.

The CDR3 DNA reads as TGTGCCAGTACCCGAACTGGGGTCGGCACTGAAGCTTTCTTT. Translating it yields CASTRTGVGTEAFF. This chain uses TRBV19 with TRBJ1-1; D unclear. CDR1 and CDR2 (germline): LNHDA, SQIVND (reference sequence). The CDR3 extends over 14 amino acids. V was shortened by 7 bases and J by 4 bases, with 16 bases between the two germline ends.

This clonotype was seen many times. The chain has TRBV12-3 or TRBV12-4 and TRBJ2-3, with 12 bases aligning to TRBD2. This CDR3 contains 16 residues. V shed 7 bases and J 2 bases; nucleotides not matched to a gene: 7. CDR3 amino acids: CASNLLAGGSTDTQYF. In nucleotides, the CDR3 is TGTGCCAGCAACCTACTAGCGGGGGGTTCCACAGATACGCAGTATTTT.

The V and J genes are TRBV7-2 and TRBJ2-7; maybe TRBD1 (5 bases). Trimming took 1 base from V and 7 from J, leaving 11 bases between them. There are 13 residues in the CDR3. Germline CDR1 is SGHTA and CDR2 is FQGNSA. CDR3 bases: TGTGCCAGCAGCTTAGGACAGAGCGCGGAGCAGTACTTC. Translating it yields CASSLGQSAEQYF.

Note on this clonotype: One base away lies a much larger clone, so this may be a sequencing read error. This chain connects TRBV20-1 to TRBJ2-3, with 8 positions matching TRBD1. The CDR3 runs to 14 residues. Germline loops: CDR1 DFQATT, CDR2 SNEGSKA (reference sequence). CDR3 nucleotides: TGCAGTGCTAGGTGGACAGGGCTCACAGATGCGCAGTATTTT. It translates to CSARWTGLTDAQYF.